This TCR beta chain was recovered during a study of cytomegalovirus exposure and HLA in healthy donors. At the level of the study: In a later analysis, it was reported that the 120 validation repertoires had been produced on the same platform as the 670 or so repertoires belonging to the first cohort.

Measured with immunoSEQ multiplex PCR; TCRdb has only the in-frame clones, and not every one. Among hundreds of thousands of clones listed, around 80% were seen once. The CDR3 totals 14 residues. V shed 4 bases, J shed 7 bases, and the junction held 6 bases outside the gene matches. The germline gives CDR1 SNHLY, CDR2 FYNNEI. Sequencing was carried out using PBMCs. V is TRBV2 and J is TRBJ2-1; TRBD2 agrees at 8 bases. The clonotype comes from a woman aged 30 to 39 in good health and CMV-seropositive. CDR3 sequence: CASSAGRDWNEQFF. DNA for the CDR3: TGTGCCAGCAGTGCCGGGAGGGACTGGAATGAGCAGTTCTTC.